The clone carrying this T cell receptor (beta chain) was observed a single time. The data originate from a study of shared clonotypes between healthy human individuals. Sequencing used immunoSEQ multiplex PCR; TCRdb keeps in-frame clones, though not all of them. The sample has about 1.5 million clones; 98% are singletons. V gave up 5 bases and J gave up 6 bases; unmatched junction bases: 8. CDR1 SGHTS and CDR2 YDEGEE come from the germline V gene. The CDR3 covers 15 residues. This clonotype was sampled from a man aged 25 to 40 in good health. The genes are TRBV5-8 and TRBJ1-5, with 10 bases matching TRBD1. Sequenced: naive CD4+ T cells sorted from blood. Subset reported: CD45RA+ positively selected. DNA of the CDR3: TGTGCCAGCAGTCGCCGGGACAGGGGTGGTCAGCCCCAGCATTTT. It codes for CASSRRDRGGQPQHF.